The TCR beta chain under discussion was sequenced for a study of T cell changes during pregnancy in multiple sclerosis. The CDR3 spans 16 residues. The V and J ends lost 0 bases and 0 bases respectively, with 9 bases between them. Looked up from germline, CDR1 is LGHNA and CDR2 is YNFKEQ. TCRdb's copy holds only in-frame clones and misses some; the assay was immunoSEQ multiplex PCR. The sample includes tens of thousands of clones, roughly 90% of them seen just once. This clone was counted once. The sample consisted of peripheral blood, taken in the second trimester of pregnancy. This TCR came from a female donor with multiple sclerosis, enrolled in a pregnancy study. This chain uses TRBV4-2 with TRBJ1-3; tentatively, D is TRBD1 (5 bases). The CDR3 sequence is CASSQEQASSGNTIYF. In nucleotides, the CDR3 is TGTGCCAGCAGCCAAGAACAGGCCAGCTCTGGAAACACCATATATTTT.